A single sample is the source of the 30 T cell receptor beta chains below, sequenced in a study of a mutant IDH1 vaccine in newly diagnosed glioma. Sequenced by immunoSEQ multiplex PCR; TCRdb stores in-frame clones only, minus some. The sample yields some 60,000 clones, more than 80% seen once. Time point indicated: week 11, during vaccination. Each dose of the vaccine consisted of 300 ug of mutant IDH1 20-mer peptide, with topical imiquimod. No antigen has been assigned to these receptors. The sequenced sample was PBMCs, obtained from a glioma patient whose treatment included an IDH1 peptide vaccine. These receptors came from a man aged 25 to 45 with glioma.

This chain connects TRBV18 to TRBJ2-7; 13 bases align to TRBD2. Germline CDR1 and CDR2: KGHSH and LQKENI. Losses at the gene ends were 3 bases for V and 4 bases for J; bases not matched to a gene: 3. The CDR3 covers 15 residues. For the CDR3, the DNA is TGTGCCAGCTCACCGGGACTAGCGGGGTTTTACGAGCAGTACTTC. Translation gives CASSPGLAGFYEQYF. Supplemented by reference TRBV18 and TRBJ2-7, the full variable domain reads NAGVMQNPRHLVRRRGQEARLRCSPMKGHSHVYWYRQLPEEGLKFMVYLQKENIIDESGMPKERFSAEFPKEGPSILRIQQVVRGDSAAYFCASSPGLAGFYEQYFGPGTRLTVT.

The rearrangement links TRBV2 to TRBJ1-5; maybe TRBD1 (6 bases). With 6 bases removed from V and 3 bases from J, the gap between germline ends came to 12 bases. This CDR3 spans 14 amino acids. Germline V gene lookup returns CDR1 SNHLY and CDR2 FYNNEI. CDR3 DNA: TGTGCCAGCAGCCCGGACAGTAACAATCAGCCCCAGCATTTT. This encodes CASSPDSNNQPQHF.

The genes are TRBV11-2 and TRBJ1-1, with D perhaps matching TRBD1 (5 bases). The germline V gene encodes CDR1 SGHAT and CDR2 FQNNGV. The V and J ends lost 4 bases and 7 bases respectively, with 13 bases between them. CDR3 length: 13 residues. Here the CDR3 reads CASSYNRDGEAFF. The DNA of the CDR3 is TGTGCCAGCAGCTACAACCGGGACGGTGAAGCTTTCTTT. Supplemented by reference TRBV11-2 and TRBJ1-1, the full variable domain reads EAGVAQSPRYKIIEKRQSVAFWCNPISGHATLYWYQQILGQGPKLLIQFQNNGVVDDSQLPKDRFSAERLKGVDSTLKIQPAKLEDSAVYLCASSYNRDGEAFFGQGTRLTVV.

V gene TRBV5-1 combines with J gene TRBJ2-3, with a tentative D call TRBD2 (5 bases). Germline V gene lookup returns CDR1 SGHRS and CDR2 YFSETQ. The ends were cut back, 4 bases at V and 1 base at J, with 16 bases in the middle. CDR3 length equals 16 residues. CDR3 DNA: TGCGCCAGCAGCCCAAGGATCGGGATAGGCACAGATACGCAGTATTTT. It specifies CASSPRIGIGTDTQYF.

The table lists this clone with a count of one. The chain recombines TRBV5-4 with TRBJ2-2; D is ambiguous. The CDR3 sequence is 14 residues long. V lost 1 base, J lost 0 bases, and 4 bases lay in between. Germline CDR1 and CDR2: SGHNT and YYREEE (reference sequence). The CDR3 coding sequence is TGTGCCAGCAGCTTGATGGCGAACACCGGGGAGCTGTTTTTT. Translation gives CASSLMANTGELFF.

V is TRBV11-2 and J is TRBJ1-2; D not certain. Germline-derived CDR1 and CDR2 are SGHAT and FQNNGV. The CDR3 has 13 residues. Trimming left V 0 bases short and J 6 bases short, with 8 bases between. DNA for the CDR3: TGTGCCAGCAGCTTAGAAACTGTCGATGGCTACACCTTC. Protein sequence: CASSLETVDGYTF.

This clone was seen a few times. V usage is TRBV14 and J usage is TRBJ1-1, with D maybe TRBD1 (5 bases). Per germline, CDR1 SGHDN and CDR2 FVKESK. V lost 8 bases, J lost 1 base, and 14 bases lay in between. This CDR3 has 14 residues. CDR3 region: CASSWGLSNTEAFF. The CDR3 DNA reads TGTGCCAGCTCATGGGGACTCTCGAACACTGAAGCTTTCTTT.

The rearrangement joins TRBV5-5 to TRBJ2-2; D perhaps matches TRBD2 (6 bases). The germline V gene has CDR1 SGHKS and CDR2 YYEKEE (reference sequence). Between the trimmed V and J ends, which lost 4 bases and 5 bases, there was a span of 15 bases. The CDR3 extends over 15 amino acids. CDR3 in amino acids: CASSPPGVLTGELFF. The CDR3 nucleotides are TGTGCCAGCAGCCCCCCGGGGGTATTGACCGGGGAGCTGTTTTTT.

V usage is TRBV4-2 and J usage is TRBJ2-7; TRBD2 aligns across 11 bases. CDR1 and CDR2 from the germline V gene are LGHNA and YNFKEQ. The CDR3 extends over 15 amino acids. V lost 3 bases, J lost 5 bases, and 6 bases stayed unmatched. The CDR3 bases are TGTGCCAGCAGCCAGGAGACTAGCGGGGACCACGAGCAGTACTTC. Translated, it gives CASSQETSGDHEQYF.

V is TRBV5-6 and J is TRBJ2-2; TRBD1 might be the D (6 bases). The CDR3 is 15 residues long. Germline V gene lookup returns CDR1 SGHDT and CDR2 YYEEEE. V was shortened by 3 bases and J by 7 bases, with 16 bases between the two germline ends. This chain's CDR3 is CASSWGQGLGGELFF. CDR3 DNA: TGTGCCAGCAGCTGGGGGCAGGGATTGGGCGGGGAGCTGTTTTTT.

In this sample, this clone turned up once. The V and J genes are TRBV11-2 and TRBJ2-3, with 8 nucleotides matching TRBD2. Trimming cost V 4 bases and J 6 bases; bases outside gene matches: 18. This CDR3 comprises 18 residues. CDR1 and CDR2 from the germline V gene are SGHAT and FQNNGV. CDR3 sequence: CASSSTLTSAFPGDTQYF. CDR3 nucleotide sequence: TGTGCCAGCAGCTCGACCCTGACTAGCGCTTTCCCCGGGGATACGCAGTATTTT.

This sequence joins TRBV6-5 and TRBJ1-1; 7 nucleotides match TRBD1. V lost 4 bases to trimming and J lost 11 bases; unmatched junction nucleotides: 7. CDR1 and CDR2 from the germline V gene are MNHEY and SVGAGI. CDR3 length: 12 residues. CDR3 loop: CASSSGTDEAFF. In DNA form, the CDR3 reads TGTGCCAGCAGTTCTGGGACAGACGAGGCTTTCTTT.

The chain couples TRBV28 to TRBJ2-4; D is uncertain. Germline loops: CDR1 MDHEN, CDR2 SYDVKM. This CDR3 has 15 residues. V was pared by 5 bases and J by 1 base, with 12 bases between. CDR3 coding DNA: TGTGCCAGCAGTACTCCCGGTGGGGCCAAAAACATTCAGTACTTC. Translation: CASSTPGGAKNIQYF.

The chain has TRBV7-2 and TRBJ1-1; D is uncertain. The CDR3 runs to 15 residues. Germline-derived CDR1 and CDR2 are SGHTA and FQGNSA. The V gene lost 2 bases and the J gene lost 0 bases, with 10 bases spanning the gap. CDR3 sequence: CASSLWETMNTEAFF. In DNA form, the CDR3 reads TGTGCCAGCAGCTTATGGGAGACGATGAACACTGAAGCTTTCTTT.

This chain connects TRBV19 to TRBJ2-3, with 8 bases identical to TRBD1. CDR3 length: 14 amino acids. V lost 5 bases and J lost 5; bases outside the gene matches: 6. Germline V CDR1 and CDR2: LNHDA, SQIVND (reference sequence). This CDR3 reads CASSQGARGDTQYF. CDR3 bases: TGTGCCAGTAGTCAGGGGGCACGCGGAGATACGCAGTATTTT.

J is TRBJ1-5 and V is TRBV5-1; 7 nucleotides match TRBD1. Germline trimming cut 0 bases from V and 6 bases from J; bases unmatched to any gene: 3. The CDR3 sequence is 14 residues long. CDR1 is SGHRS and CDR2 is YFSETQ in the germline V gene. The CDR3 coding sequence is TGCGCCAGCAGCTTGGGGCAGGGGGGTCAGCCCCAGCATTTT. This sequence encodes CASSLGQGGQPQHF.

J is TRBJ2-7 and V is TRBV18, with 7 bases identical to TRBD1. Trimming took 4 bases from V and 6 from J; bases not matched to a gene: 12. From germline, CDR1 is KGHSH and CDR2 LQKENI. The CDR3 extends over 15 amino acids. For the CDR3, the DNA is TGTGCCAGCTCACGATATACAGGGGAGTTGGCCGAGCAGTACTTC. Translated: CASSRYTGELAEQYF. Variable domain in full (rest from reference TRBV18 and TRBJ2-7): NAGVMQNPRHLVRRRGQEARLRCSPMKGHSHVYWYRQLPEEGLKFMVYLQKENIIDESGMPKERFSAEFPKEGPSILRIQQVVRGDSAAYFCASSRYTGELAEQYFGPGTRLTVT.

The chain links TRBV7-9 to TRBJ2-7, with 8 positions matching TRBD2. The V gene end was trimmed by 11 bases and the J gene end by 1 base; junction bases not matched to a gene: 10. Germline V gene data show CDR1 as SEHNR and CDR2 as FQNEAQ (reference sequence). The CDR3 is 14 residues long. The CDR3 loop reads CASQAGERSYEQYF. CDR3 coding DNA: TGTGCCTCCCAAGCGGGAGAAAGGTCCTACGAGCAGTACTTC. Complete variable domain (other parts from reference TRBV7-9 and TRBJ2-7): DTGVSQNPRHKITKRGQNVTFRCDPISEHNRLYWYRQTLGQGPEFLTYFQNEAQLEKSRLLSDRFSAERPKGSFSTLEIQRTEQGDSAMYLCASQAGERSYEQYFGPGTRLTVT.

This clone appeared a few times. This CDR3 reads CASSSGVMNTEAFF. The CDR3 region has the DNA TGTGCCAGCAGCTCAGGGGTCATGAACACTGAAGCTTTCTTT. This sequence joins TRBV6-1 and TRBJ1-1, with a weak D call TRBD1 (6 bases). CDR1 MNHNS and CDR2 SASEGT come from the germline V gene. CDR3 length equals 14 residues. V lost 6 bases, J lost 0 bases, and 11 bases lay in between.

The chain carries TRBV28 and TRBJ1-2, with D uncertain. The CDR3 loop spans 14 amino acids. Per the germline V gene, CDR1 is MDHEN and CDR2 is SYDVKM. V was trimmed by 6 bases and J by 0 bases, leaving 11 bases between them. The CDR3: CASRRWGSNYGYTF. In DNA form, the CDR3 reads TGTGCCAGCAGGCGATGGGGATCTAACTATGGCTACACCTTC.

V and J are TRBV2 and TRBJ1-4, with TRBD1 matching 10 bases. From germline, CDR1 is SNHLY and CDR2 FYNNEI. The CDR3 runs to 14 residues. V trimming: 6 bases; J trimming: 8 bases; junction bases outside the gene matches: 6. In DNA form, the CDR3 reads TGTGCCAGCAGCTCGGACAGGGGGGGAGAAAAACTGTTTTTT. This translates into CASSSDRGGEKLFF.

V and J are TRBV6-6 and TRBJ2-5; 8 nucleotides line up with TRBD2. The CDR3 has 16 residues. Unmatched junction bases numbered 5, after V lost 2 bases and J lost 0 bases. From germline, CDR1 is MNHNY and CDR2 SVGAGI (reference sequence). The CDR3 bases are TGTGCCAGCAGTTACAGTCCTAGCGGGTACCAAGAGACCCAGTACTTC. Its protein product is CASSYSPSGYQETQYF.

J is TRBJ2-1 and V is TRBV18; TRBD2 agrees at 7 bases. The length of the CDR3 is 15 residues. The V gene's germline CDR1 is KGHSH and CDR2 LQKENI. After removal of 6 bases from V and 5 bases from J, the junction contained 10 bases not matched to a gene. Here the CDR3 reads CASSPLAVTDNEQFF. CDR3 in DNA: TGTGCCAGCTCGCCGCTAGCGGTAACTGACAATGAGCAGTTCTTC.

The V call is TRBV4-2, the J call TRBJ2-7; D is undetermined. CDR1 and CDR2 from the germline V gene are LGHNA and YNFKEQ. The CDR3 contains 12 residues. V was trimmed by 0 bases and J by 5 bases, leaving 5 bases between them. The CDR3 protein is CASSQDQDEQYF. The CDR3 DNA follows: TGTGCCAGCAGCCAAGATCAAGACGAGCAGTACTTC.

This rearrangement joins TRBV7-3 to TRBJ1-6, with no clear D. CDR3 length: 12 residues. Germline V gene data show CDR1 as SGHTA and CDR2 as FQGTGA. V was trimmed by 2 bases and J by 11 bases, leaving 7 bases between them. The CDR3 coding sequence is TGTGCCAGCAGCTTATCGCCAGCACCCCTCCACTTT. This sequence encodes CASSLSPAPLHF. Looking up the rest from reference TRBV7-3 and TRBJ1-6 gives the full variable domain: GAGVSQTPSNKVTEKGKYVELRCDPISGHTALYWYRQSLGQGPEFLIYFQGTGAADDSGLPNDRFFAVRPEGSVSTLKIQRTERGDSAVYLCASSLSPAPLHFGNGTRLTVT.

For this clone: Other DNA sequences in the same sample also yield this CDR3. This chain joins TRBV5-1 and TRBJ2-2; no firm D call. Germline CDR1 reads SGHRS; CDR2 reads YFSETQ. There are 14 residues in the CDR3. V lost 0 bases, J lost 3 bases, and 6 bases lay in between. CDR3 DNA: TGCGCCAGCAGCTTGGGACAAGACACCGGGGAGCTGTTTTTT. This codes for CASSLGQDTGELFF. Supplemented by reference TRBV5-1 and TRBJ2-2, the full variable domain reads KAGVTQTPRYLIKTRGQQVTLSCSPISGHRSVSWYQQTPGQGLQFLFEYFSETQRNKGNFPGRFSGRQFSNSRSEMNVSTLELGDSALYLCASSLGQDTGELFFGEGSRLTVL.

Written as DNA, the CDR3 is TGTGCCAGCAGTTTAGGCCTTAGGGGCGGGAGGGCCTCCAATGAGCAGTTCTTC. It translates to CASSLGLRGGRASNEQFF. J is TRBJ2-1 and V is TRBV28; 9 nucleotides align to TRBD2. CDR3 size: 18 residues. J was trimmed by 6 bases and V by 2 bases; bases with no gene match: 14. The germline CDR1 and CDR2 sequences are MDHEN and SYDVKM.

By frequency in the sample, this clone is medium-sized (0.01 to 0.1%). DNA of the CDR3: TGCGCCAGCAGCTTGCCGGACCAACCCCTCACCTTC. This translates into CASSLPDQPLTF. The V call is TRBV5-1, the J call TRBJ1-2; D is undetermined. This CDR3 contains 12 residues. Trimming stripped 1 base from V and 13 bases from J, with 14 bases between. The germline V gene has CDR1 SGHRS and CDR2 YFSETQ.

V and J are TRBV30 and TRBJ1-1; D is unclear. The CDR3 is 14 amino acids. Germline lookup yields CDR1 GTSNPN and CDR2 SVGIG (reference sequence). The V end was cut by 3 bases, the J end by 1 base, with 12 bases between. The CDR3 is CAWSPGLTNTEAFF. CDR3 DNA: TGTGCCTGGAGCCCAGGACTCACGAACACTGAAGCTTTCTTT.

The chain carries TRBV7-2 and TRBJ2-7; 11 bases align to TRBD2. CDR3 length: 16 residues. Per germline, CDR1 SGHTA and CDR2 FQGNSA. J lost 5 bases, V lost 5 bases, and 11 bases had no gene match. Here the CDR3 DNA reads TGTGCCAGCAGCCCGGAGAGCGCTAGCGGGAGGCACGAGCAGTACTTC. This codes for CASSPESASGRHEQYF.